This T cell receptor (beta chain) was captured in a study of PD-1 blockade in classical Hodgkin lymphoma. The assay was immunoSEQ multiplex PCR, and TCRdb's table has in-frame clones only and misses some. The table lists fewer than 65,000 clones, roughly nine tenths of them singletons. Study findings and constraints: By C4D1, CD4+ diversity increased significantly, especially in complete responders.

Regarding this clone: Its antigen is still unknown.

The germline V gene has CDR1 GTSNPN and CDR2 SVGIG (reference sequence). V was clipped by 5 bases and J by 9 bases, with 14 bases between them. CDR3 size: 12 residues. Every patient was affected by relapse after autologous stem cell transplantation, while exposure to brentuximab vedotin was not uniform. The TCR comes from a human donor with classical Hodgkin lymphoma. The genes are TRBV30 and TRBJ1-5; D remains unclear. Sequencing used peripheral blood mononuclear cells (PBMCs), obtained at baseline. The CDR3 spells CAWGHPLGPQHF. CDR3 DNA: TGTGCCTGGGGGCATCCCCTCGGGCCCCAGCATTTT.